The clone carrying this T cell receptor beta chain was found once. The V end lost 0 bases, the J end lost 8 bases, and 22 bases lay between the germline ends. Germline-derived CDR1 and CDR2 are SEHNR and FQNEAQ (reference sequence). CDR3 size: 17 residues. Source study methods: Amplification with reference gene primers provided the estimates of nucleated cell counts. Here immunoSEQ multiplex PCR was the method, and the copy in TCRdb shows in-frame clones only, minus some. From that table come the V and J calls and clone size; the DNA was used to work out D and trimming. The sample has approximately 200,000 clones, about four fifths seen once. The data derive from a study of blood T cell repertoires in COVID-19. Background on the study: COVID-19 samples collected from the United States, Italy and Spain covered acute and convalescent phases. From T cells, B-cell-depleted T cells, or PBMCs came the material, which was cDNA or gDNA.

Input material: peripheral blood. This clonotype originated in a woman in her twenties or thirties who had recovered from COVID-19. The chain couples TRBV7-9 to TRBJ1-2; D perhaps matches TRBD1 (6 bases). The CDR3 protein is CASSLAHTKQGSRGYTF. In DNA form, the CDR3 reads TGTGCCAGCAGCTTAGCCCACACTAAACAGGGCTCGCGCGGCTACACCTTC.